This T cell receptor beta chain was obtained from a study of chronic HIV infection and antiretroviral therapy. TCRdb re-called the 5' RACE reads with MiXCR, one entry per CDR3 protein. The table shows some 38,000 distinct CDR3 sequences, with 7% to 10% occurring only once. V was shortened by 1 base and J by 0 bases, with 16 bases between the two germline ends. CDR1 is SQVTM, CDR2 ANQGSEA, per germline. CDR3 size: 17 residues. A few counts support this clonotype. The chain links TRBV29-1 to TRBJ2-1, with D possibly being TRBD1 (6 bases). Sequenced sample: peripheral blood. The receptor's source is an adult who had HIV and had not received antiretroviral therapy, or was an uninfected healthy control (not recorded which). The DNA for the CDR3 is TGCAGCGTTGAAGGTGGGGAAGAGGACAGCTCCTACAATGAGCAGTTCTTC. It codes for CSVEGGEEDSSYNEQFF.